The T cell receptor beta chain described here comes from a study of post-analysis software for immune sequencing data. Concerning this clonotype itself: Its cognate antigen is unknown.

Researchers reported that TCR beta cDNA libraries carried unique molecular identifiers. TCRdb re-called the PCR reads with MiXCR, one entry per CDR3 protein. The profile covers 750,000 to 950,000 distinct CDR3 sequences, with roughly 50% appearing a single time and approximately 4.5% taken by the ten largest. The V gene's germline CDR1 is SEHNR and CDR2 FQNEAQ (reference sequence). CDR3 size: 18 residues. The ends lost 3 bases at V and 3 bases at J; junction bases unmatched: 15. Notes on the study in general: Patients showed TRBV5-6, TRBV5-1 and TRBV20-1 among roughly 5 TRBV segments more frequent than in controls. Samples from a shared batch, those prepared together, strongly co-clustered by F measure.

This chain uses TRBV7-9 with TRBJ2-5, with 8 bases aligning to TRBD2. The specimen was blood. The sequence came from a girl between 5 and 17 years old with multiple sclerosis. CDR3: CASSLDQGGGPTKETQYF. DNA for the CDR3: TGTGCCAGCAGCTTGGATCAGGGCGGGGGGCCGACAAAAGAGACCCAGTACTTC.